A single TCR beta chain is shown here with its context. These data belong to a study of control samples from healthy donors and cancer patients. The protocol was immunoSEQ multiplex PCR, while the TCRdb copy is restricted to in-frame clones and leaves out a portion. The table lists about 120,000 clones, about 90% of them singletons. The CDR3 has 15 amino acids. Trimming cost V 1 base and J 5 bases, with 13 bases left between them. In germline, CDR1 is SNHLY, CDR2 FYNNEI. Sequencing was performed on blood. The chain combines TRBV2 with TRBJ2-3; D gene unclear. The TCR comes from a man aged 45-65 years in good health. CDR3 loop: CASSEGVLGGDTQYF. The CDR3 bases are TGTGCCAGCAGTGAAGGGGTCCTAGGTGGAGATACGCAGTATTTT. The whole variable domain, filled in from reference TRBV2 and TRBJ2-3, reads EPEVTQTPSHQVTQMGQEVILRCVPISNHLYFYWYRQILGQKVEFLVSFYNNEISEKSEIFDDQFSVERPDGSNFTLKIRSTKLEDSAMYFCASSEGVLGGDTQYFGPGTRLTVL.